This T cell receptor beta chain comes out of a study of cytomegalovirus exposure and HLA in healthy donors. 13 Jbeta primers and 60 Vbeta primers were used for the PCR. Clones were read by immunoSEQ multiplex PCR, and TCRdb kept only the in-frame ones, dropping some. Among about 190,000 clones listed, over 60% were seen once. Findings of the study overall: Most likely, a cluster of highly shared sequence variants arose as a sequencing artifact.

Between the trimmed V and J ends, which lost 6 bases and 1 base, there was a span of 9 bases. The CDR3 sequence is 13 residues long. In germline, CDR1 is ENHRY, CDR2 SYGVKD. In the case of this clone: The antigen is undetermined.

The gene calls are TRBV10-3 and TRBJ1-1; D may be TRBD1 (5 bases). The receptor comes from a young man in good health and CMV-seropositive. Specimen: PBMCs. The CDR3 DNA sequence: TGTGCCATCAGGTTGACAGCGAACACTGAAGCTTTCTTT. Amino acids: CAIRLTANTEAFF.